The 21 T cell receptor beta chains below all came from one sample that was sequenced in a study of beta chain features in type 1 diabetes. Investigators reverse transcribed all isolated RNA, so they sequenced expressed TCRB transcripts. TCRdb's copy holds only in-frame clones and misses some; the assay was immunoSEQ multiplex PCR. Counted here are 900,000 or so clones, roughly a sixth occurring once; the ten biggest clones make up roughly 0.025%. Sequencing was performed on naive CD4+ T cells from blood. The receptors shown here come from a woman aged 18-29 years in good health.

The rearrangement links TRBV6-5 to TRBJ2-7, with D uncertain. CDR3 length: 13 residues. Trimming cost V 2 bases and J 1 base, with 6 bases left between them. CDR1 and CDR2 from the germline V gene are MNHEY and SVGAGI. The CDR3 spells CASSYRRSYEQYF. For the CDR3, the DNA is TGTGCCAGCAGTTACAGGCGATCCTACGAGCAGTACTTC.

This clone was observed a handful of times. The chain has TRBV19 and TRBJ1-5; D remains unclear. Per the germline V gene, CDR1 is LNHDA and CDR2 is SQIVND (reference sequence). The CDR3 sequence is 17 residues long. Trimming removed 6 bases from V and 8 bases from J, with 26 bases in between. The CDR3 DNA reads as TGTGCCAGTAGGCCGGTCTTGGAGGGCTCTTCGATCAAGCCCCAGCATTTT. Its translation: CASRPVLEGSSIKPQHF. Supplemented by reference TRBV19 and TRBJ1-5, the full variable domain reads DGGITQSPKYLFRKEGQNVTLSCEQNLNHDAMYWYRQDPGQGLRLIYYSQIVNDFQKGDIAEGYSVSREKKESFPLTVTSAQKNPTAFYLCASRPVLEGSSIKPQHFGDGTRLSIL.

J is TRBJ2-1 and V is TRBV10-3; TRBD2 aligns across 8 bases. Germline loops: CDR1 ENHRY, CDR2 SYGVKD. This CDR3 is 16 amino acids long. With V trimmed by 6 bases and J by 0 bases, 7 bases remained unmatched. The DNA of the CDR3 is TGTGCCATCAGACCAAGCGGGAGTAGCTCCTACAATGAGCAGTTCTTC. Its protein is CAIRPSGSSSYNEQFF.

This clone has more than one count but fewer than ten. The chain is built from TRBV20-1 and TRBJ1-2, with no clear D. With 4 bases removed from V and 4 bases from J, the gap between germline ends came to 7 bases. Germline CDR1 DFQATT, CDR2 SNEGSKA (reference sequence). The CDR3 is 11 residues long. The CDR3 reads CSATPSYGYTF. The CDR3 coding sequence is TGCAGTGCTACGCCGTCCTATGGCTACACCTTC.

This clone was found a few times. The J gene is TRBJ2-1, the V gene TRBV9; D remains unclear. The CDR3 consists of 16 residues. V was shortened by 3 bases and J by 5 bases, with 18 bases between the two germline ends. The germline CDR1 and CDR2 sequences are SGDLS and YYNGEE. The DNA of the CDR3 is TGTGCCAGCAGCGCTAGGCCTCGGGTGCAGGACAATGAGCAGTTCTTC. It specifies CASSARPRVQDNEQFF.

The chain combines TRBV7-2 with TRBJ2-5; D not certain. The CDR3 runs 15 residues. V lost 2 bases and J lost 1, with 11 bases in between. Germline V gene lookup returns CDR1 SGHTA and CDR2 FQGNSA. This CDR3 is CASSLMGQVQETQYF. The CDR3 DNA reads TGTGCCAGCAGCTTAATGGGCCAAGTCCAAGAGACCCAGTACTTC.

V is TRBV6-5 and J is TRBJ2-1, with unresolved D. Trimming removed 9 bases at V and 0 bases at J, with 12 bases between. From germline, CDR1 is MNHEY and CDR2 SVGAGI. This CDR3 is built from 14 residues. The CDR3 nucleotides are TGTGCCAGTAGCCAGAAGTCCTCCTACAATGAGCAGTTCTTC. Residues: CASSQKSSYNEQFF.

This clone came up a few times. The CDR3 spells CASSPGTGFSYEQYF. The DNA for the CDR3 is TGCGCCAGCAGCCCCGGGACAGGGTTTTCCTACGAGCAGTACTTC. The chain joins TRBV5-1 to TRBJ2-7, with 9 positions matching TRBD1. CDR1 is SGHRS, CDR2 YFSETQ, per germline. CDR3 length: 15 residues. Germline trimming cut 4 bases from V and 1 base from J; bases unmatched to any gene: 6.

The V and J genes are TRBV19 and TRBJ2-5; weak D call: TRBD1 (5 bases). V was trimmed by 9 bases and J by 5 bases, leaving 16 bases between them. There are 13 residues in the CDR3. CDR1 is LNHDA and CDR2 is SQIVND in the germline V gene (reference sequence). This CDR3 is CASSFRESETQYF. CDR3 sequence (DNA): TGTGCCAGCAGCTTCAGGGAATCGGAGACCCAGTACTTC.

This clone appeared once. The chain carries TRBV27 and TRBJ2-5; a possible D gene is TRBD2 (6 bases). The ends were cut back, 3 bases at V and 1 base at J, with 12 bases in the middle. This CDR3 contains 15 residues. Germline CDR1 MNHEY, CDR2 SMNVEV (reference sequence). DNA for the CDR3: TGTGCCAGCAGTTTGAGCGGGTTAATCCAAGAGACCCAGTACTTC. Protein product: CASSLSGLIQETQYF.

This clone was seen more than once but under ten times. This chain joins TRBV20-1 and TRBJ2-1; the D gene could be TRBD1 or TRBD2 (5 bases each). V dropped 1 base and J dropped 12 bases, with 10 bases sitting between them. CDR3 length equals 11 residues. Germline CDR1 is DFQATT and CDR2 is SNEGSKA (reference sequence). The CDR3 sequence is CSARVGDAQFF. The CDR3 nucleotides are TGCAGTGCTAGAGTGGGGGATGCGCAGTTCTTC.

This chain connects TRBV6-5 to TRBJ1-2; possible D gene TRBD1, 5 bases. Deletions cut 5 bases from V and 2 bases from J, with 6 bases between. Germline V CDR1 and CDR2: MNHEY, SVGAGI. The length of the CDR3 is 12 residues. The DNA for the CDR3 is TGTGCCAGCAGTGACAGAAACTATGGCTACACCTTC. This gives the protein CASSDRNYGYTF.

Points on this clone: This CDR3 is also generated by other DNA sequences in the sample. The rearrangement joins TRBV7-2 to TRBJ2-5; a weak D match, TRBD1 (6 bases). The CDR3 consists of 14 residues. CDR1 is SGHTA and CDR2 is FQGNSA in the germline V gene. The ends were cut back, 4 bases at V and 2 bases at J, with 11 bases in the middle. CDR3 coding DNA: TGTGCCAGCAGCTCGGCAGGGGTGCAAGAGACCCAGTACTTC. This encodes CASSSAGVQETQYF.

The V and J genes are TRBV6-5 and TRBJ2-1; TRBD1 might be the D (6 bases). Germline CDR1 reads MNHEY; CDR2 reads SVGAGI. V lost 5 bases and J 13 bases, leaving 24 bases between the germline ends. The CDR3 runs to 15 residues. DNA for the CDR3: TGTGCCAGCAGTCAGCACGGGACACTGCGATTGAGACAGTTCTTC. Amino acids: CASSQHGTLRLRQFF.

The gene calls are TRBV18 and TRBJ2-3; 7 nucleotides align to TRBD1. Germline V gene sequence: CDR1 KGHSH, CDR2 LQKENI. J was trimmed by 4 bases and V by 0 bases; bases with no gene match: 1. The CDR3 is 14 amino acids. The CDR3 is CASSPPGQSDTQYF. In nucleotides, the CDR3 is TGTGCCAGCTCACCACCGGGACAGTCAGATACGCAGTATTTT.

Only a few counts were recorded for this clone. The CDR3 here is CASSFRGAPSSYEQYF. The DNA for the CDR3 is TGTGCCAGCAGCTTCAGGGGGGCGCCGAGCTCCTACGAGCAGTACTTC. The chain is built from TRBV7-2 and TRBJ2-7; tentatively, D is TRBD1 (7 bases). The V end was cut by 3 bases, the J end by 0 bases, with 15 bases between. CDR1 is SGHTA, CDR2 FQGNSA, per germline. The CDR3 has 16 amino acids.

This clone was seen more than once but under ten times. V is TRBV4-3 and J is TRBJ2-5; TRBD2 might be the D (6 bases). Deletions cut 0 bases from V and 6 bases from J, with 14 bases between. The length of the CDR3 is 15 residues. Looked up from germline, CDR1 is LGHNA and CDR2 is YSLEER. The CDR3 region is CASSQDSGLRKTQYF. The CDR3 nucleotides read TGCGCCAGCAGCCAAGATTCGGGACTTAGGAAGACCCAGTACTTC.

This clone was counted only a few times. The CDR3 coding sequence is TGCGCCAGCATTATGGCGGGGCCAAAGGATACGCAGTATTTT. It yields the protein CASIMAGPKDTQYF. This sequence joins TRBV23-1 and TRBJ2-3, with a weak D call TRBD2 (6 bases). TRBV23-1 is an ORF for which the function is uncertain. The germline V and J ends were trimmed by 7 bases and 6 bases, with 17 bases remaining between them. This CDR3 comprises 14 residues.

The table lists this clone with a few counts. This chain connects TRBV28 to TRBJ2-3; D possibly corresponds to TRBD2 (6 bases). Germline values: CDR1 MDHEN, CDR2 SYDVKM. V gave up 6 bases and J gave up 2 bases, with 15 bases separating them. The CDR3 loop spans 15 amino acids. The chain's CDR3 is CASSPSGRDTDTQYF. CDR3 nucleotide sequence: TGTGCCAGCAGCCCCTCCGGGAGAGACACAGATACGCAGTATTTT.

The V call is TRBV12-5, the J call TRBJ2-1, with 13 bases aligning to TRBD2. Germline V gene sequence: CDR1 LGHNT, CDR2 FRNRAP. The CDR3 has 20 residues. The J segment lost 0 bases and the V segment lost 3 bases, leaving 11 bases of the junction unmatched. The CDR3 sequence is CASGFSGTSGTQSSYNEQFF. The CDR3 region has the DNA TGTGCTAGTGGTTTCTCAGGGACTAGCGGGACTCAGAGCTCCTACAATGAGCAGTTCTTC. Full variable domain (rest looked up from reference TRBV12-5 and TRBJ2-1): DARVTQTPRHKVTEMGQEVTMRCQPILGHNTVFWYRQTMMQGLELLAYFRNRAPLDDSGMPKDRFSAEMPDATLATLKIQPSEPRDSAVYFCASGFSGTSGTQSSYNEQFFGPGTRLTVL.

This chain connects TRBV2 to TRBJ2-7; TRBD1 matches at 9 bases. V dropped 9 bases and J dropped 6; count of bases not matched to a gene: 3. Germline V gene sequence: CDR1 SNHLY, CDR2 FYNNEI. This CDR3 spans 11 amino acids. As DNA, the CDR3 is TGTGCCAGTGGGACAGGGAGCGAGCAGTACTTC. This translates into CASGTGSEQYF.